This section outlines one TCR beta chain sequence together with its context. Its binding antigen is unknown. No much larger clonotype is one base removed from it; base qualities were not supplied. These data are taken from a study of beta chain features in type 1 diabetes (dated by TCRdb to the late 2010s). Turning to the overall study: Patients and healthy donors did not differ in mean age, gender distribution, total cell number or subset yield. A total of roughly 100 million sorted cells were examined across all samples, and the number of cells per subset was strongly correlated with RNA yield. The study compared TCRB repertoires of sorted circulating CD4+ T cell subsets between recently diagnosed type 1 diabetes patients and matched healthy donors. Regulatory and stem cell-like memory subsets were isolated from only 8 patients and roughly eight healthy donors, whereas naive and central memory subsets came from all 30 or so donors.

The CDR3 covers 14 residues, taking in both the cysteine and the phenylalanine. The sequence is cut down to CDR3 DNA, 42 bases in frame from base 1. From the germline V gene, CDR1 is SGHDT and CDR2 is YYEEEE. Cut back by 0 bases and 4 bases, the V and J ends lie 10 bases apart. Each donor gave one peripheral blood draw, averaging roughly 120 mL, which was collected into heparinised tubes. Using a panel that included CD45RO, CCR7, CD25, CD127, CD95 and CD27, naive, central memory, regulatory and stem cell-like memory CD4+ T cells were sorted on a BD FACSAria II. All sorted populations exceeded 98% purity. PBMCs were separated immediately by Lymphoprep density gradient centrifugation and were stained directly, without being cultured. So that batch effects would be minimized, each experiment stained and sorted samples in pairs, pairing one healthy donor with one patient. General study outcomes and caveats: Shorter templates might be favored by PCR, yet because patient and control samples were amplified and corrected together, any such skew would affect both groups equally. Sequencing cDNA rather than genomic DNA could over-represent highly expressing activated cells, although activation and CD3 levels did not differ between groups. At VDJ recombination sites, patients with type 1 diabetes made fewer insertions and deleted more nucleotides, a pattern implying thymic rearrangement abnormalities. In all four CD4+ subsets, TCRB CDR3 length was moderately but significantly shorter in type 1 diabetes patients. Because the HLA sub-analyses included only small numbers of individuals, any influence of HLA type on TCRB rearrangement was left unresolved. The naive, central memory and regulatory TCRB repertoires appeared to resemble one another more closely among patients than among healthy donors.

The entire isolated RNA was reverse transcribed using the High Capacity cDNA Reverse Transcription Kit, and thus expressed TCRB transcripts were sequenced. Deep immunoSEQ sequencing was applied to naive, central memory and regulatory T cell samples, giving an average of roughly 3.5 million total reads per sample. After sorted cells were lysed in RLT buffer, RNA was extracted with DNase-treated RNeasy Micro or Mini kits, with the choice depending on cell number. Each cell subset was processed on its own to prevent cross-contamination, while patient and healthy donor samples were processed together. The immunoSEQ multiplex PCR was used to amplify TCRB sequences from cDNA, generating 87-bp fragments that spanned the CDR3 region. The amplicons were sequenced using the Illumina HiSeq platform. Per the authors' processing: Synthetic template baselines were used to correct PCR bias computationally, reads within Hamming distance 2 were collapsed together, and singletons that could not be merged were discarded. Reads were aligned against IMGT so that V, D and J genes, CDR3 length and insertions or deletions at six rearrangement sites could be assigned. Within each subset, clonotype counts were normalized to sorted cell number, and only after that were true diversity and Gini coefficients computed with the tcR R package. The overlap coefficient, calculated on TCRB nucleotide sequences, was used to measure repertoire sharing. The immuneACCESS repertoire file appears here via TCRdb, limited to in-frame rearrangements. These files lack a portion of the clones; in checked studies, under half of the deficit traces to unresolved V genes, and the cause of the others is not known. The DNA was the basis for D and trimming; V, J and clone size are from that table. The sample includes about 320,000 clones, with 13% to 15% observed a single time. The ten biggest clones cover 6.7% of the sample.

Input material: central memory CD4+ T cells from blood. Recombination joined TRBV5-6 with TRBJ1-2, with the D gene not confidently named. The clonotype was recovered from a man between 25 and 39 years old in good health. CDR3 sequence: CASSLESGPYGYTF. The base sequence is TGTGCCAGCAGCTTGGAATCCGGCCCCTATGGCTACACCTTC.